This TCR beta chain was identified in a study of T cells after yellow fever vaccination. Generation of TCR cDNA used 5'RACE template switching (which added a universal primer site and UMIs). TCRdb re-analysed the 5' RACE reads in MiXCR, keeping a single row per CDR3 protein. Here the sample spans roughly 100,000 distinct CDR3 sequences, approximately 9% being singletons. Findings and caveats of the study: Abundant contaminating clonotypes from the bulk population could appear in FACS-sorted repertoires.

Trimming at V came to 5 bases and at J to 8 bases, leaving 5 bases not matched to a gene. This CDR3 has 13 residues. The specimen comprised CD8+ T cells not binding an NS4B(214-222) dextramer, sorted from PBMCs, sampled less than 18 days after the first yellow fever vaccination. The source is a man in his late teens or twenties who received the YFV17D yellow fever vaccine. The V and J genes are TRBV12-3 or TRBV12-4 and TRBJ1-2; TRBD1 matches 10 bases. CDR3 in DNA: TGTGCCAGCAGTGACGGGACAGGGGTAGGCTACACCTTC. Its translation is CASSDGTGVGYTF.